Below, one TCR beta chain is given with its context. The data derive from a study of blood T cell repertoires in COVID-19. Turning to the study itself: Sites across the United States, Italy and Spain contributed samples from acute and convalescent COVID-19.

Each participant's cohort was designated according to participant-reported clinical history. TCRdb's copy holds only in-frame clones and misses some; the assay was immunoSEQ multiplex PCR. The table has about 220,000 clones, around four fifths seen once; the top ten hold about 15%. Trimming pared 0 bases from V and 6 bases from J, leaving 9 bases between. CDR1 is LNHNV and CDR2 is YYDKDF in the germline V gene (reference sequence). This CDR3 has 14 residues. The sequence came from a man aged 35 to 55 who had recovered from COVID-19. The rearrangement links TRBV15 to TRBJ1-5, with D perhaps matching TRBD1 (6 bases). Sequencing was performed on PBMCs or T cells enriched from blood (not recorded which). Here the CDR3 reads CATSRDIGGQPQHF. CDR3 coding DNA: TGTGCCACCAGCAGAGATATAGGGGGTCAGCCCCAGCATTTT. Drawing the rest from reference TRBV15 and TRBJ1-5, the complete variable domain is DAMVIQNPRYQVTQFGKPVTLSCSQTLNHNVMYWYQQKSSQAPKLLFHYYDKDFNNEADTPDNFQSRRPNTSFCFLDIRSPGLGDTAMYLCATSRDIGGQPQHFGDGTRLSIL.